This TCR beta chain derives from a study of low-dose radiotherapy and immunotherapy resistance in tumors. Alpha and beta chains were covered, as first-strand cDNA relied on TRAV- and TRBV-specific primers. Using a constant-region primer together with a V-primer adapter, TCRs were subjected to 20 PCR cycles of amplification. TCRdb recomputed calls from the reads with MiXCR, one row per CDR3 protein. The profile shows 95,000 to 100,000 distinct CDR3 sequences, 20% to 25% of them singletons. Described time point: after trial treatment. Regarding treatment: LDRT plus nivolumab, ipilimumab, low-dose cyclophosphamide and aspirin (RACIN trial). In germline, CDR1 is SGHRS, CDR2 YFSETQ. V was trimmed by 4 bases and J by 1 base, leaving 17 bases between them. This CDR3 region has 16 residues. There are many counts of this clonotype.

Sequencing was performed on PBMCs, taken after low-dose radiotherapy plus immunotherapy. The clonotype was recovered from a male donor with prostate cancer. The rearrangement joins TRBV5-1 to TRBJ2-5; D may be TRBD2 (6 bases). The CDR3 protein is CASSIQRAGSQETQYF. For the CDR3, the DNA is TGCGCCAGCAGCATCCAGAGGGCGGGGAGCCAAGAGACCCAGTACTTC.